This T cell receptor (beta chain) was documented in a study of identical twins. Study findings and constraints: Insertions were reduced in abundant cord blood beta clonotypes but not in memory repertoires.

CDR1 and CDR2 from the germline V gene are SGHRS and YFSETQ. The CDR3 sequence is 15 residues long. Unmatched junction bases numbered 2, after V lost 1 base and J lost 5 bases. Using its own MiXCR run on the 5' RACE reads, TCRdb lists one record per CDR3 protein. The sample lists about 720,000 distinct CDR3 sequences, 15% to 20% occurring once. There are a few counts of this clonotype. Its matching antigen is unknown. These same records also appear under a second study, on T cells expressing NK-cell markers.

The TCR originated in a woman aged 18-29 years in good health. Specimen: PBMCs. The rearrangement links TRBV5-1 to TRBJ2-7, with 14 bases lining up with TRBD2. The CDR3 sequence is CASSLMTSGRDEQYF. As DNA, the CDR3 is TGCGCCAGCAGCTTGATGACTAGCGGGAGGGACGAGCAGTACTTC.